Following are 18 T cell receptor beta chains from one sample sequenced in a study of cytomegalovirus exposure and HLA in healthy donors. Both 60 Vbeta primers and 13 Jbeta primers went into the PCR. Using immunoSEQ multiplex PCR, the repertoire was profiled, and TCRdb retains in-frame clones only, with some absent. Of 100,000 to 150,000 clones in the sample, roughly 82% were seen once. The sequenced sample was PBMCs. Receptor source: a male donor in good health and CMV-seropositive.

The gene calls are TRBV11-3 and TRBJ2-3; TRBD2 matches 10 bases. CDR1 SGHNT and CDR2 YENEEA come from the germline V gene. Trimming at V came to 1 base and at J to 3 bases, leaving 4 bases not matched to a gene. This CDR3 comprises 16 residues. The CDR3: CASSLATSGKTDTQYF. DNA of the CDR3: TGTGCCAGCAGCTTAGCTACTAGCGGGAAAACAGATACGCAGTATTTT. The variable domain in full, completed from reference TRBV11-3 and TRBJ2-3, reads EAGVVQSPRYKIIEKKQPVAFWCNPISGHNTLYWYLQNLGQGPELLIRYENEEAVDDSQLPKDRFSAERLKGVDSTLKIQPAELGDSAVYLCASSLATSGKTDTQYFGPGTRLTVL.

The chain couples TRBV6-1 to TRBJ1-2; 9 positions match TRBD1. From germline, CDR1 is MNHNS and CDR2 SASEGT. The CDR3 sequence is 12 residues long. The V gene end was trimmed by 2 bases and the J gene end by 8 bases; junction bases not matched to a gene: 0. Here the CDR3 DNA reads TGTGCCAGCAGTGAAACAGGGGGCGGCTACACCTTC. The encoded protein is CASSETGGGYTF.

This clone was recorded a few times. V gene TRBV14 combines with J gene TRBJ1-2; 7 positions match TRBD1. Germline V gene sequence: CDR1 SGHDN, CDR2 FVKESK. The junction had 4 bases not matched to a gene; V was cut back by 4 bases and J by 2 bases. The CDR3 runs 14 residues. The CDR3 is CASSRGTVNYGYTF. The CDR3 DNA is TGTGCCAGCAGCCGCGGGACAGTAAACTATGGCTACACCTTC. Full variable domain (remainder filled in from reference TRBV14 and TRBJ1-2): EAGVTQFPSHSVIEKGQTVTLRCDPISGHDNLYWYRRVMGKEIKFLLHFVKESKQDESGMPNNRFLAERTGGTYSTLKVQPAELEDSGVYFCASSRGTVNYGYTFGSGTRLTVV.

This sequence joins TRBV7-9 and TRBJ2-1, with 9 bases matching TRBD2. The CDR3 sequence is 16 residues long. Trimming at V came to 1 base and at J to 9 bases, leaving 10 bases not matched to a gene. CDR1 is SEHNR, CDR2 FQNEAQ, per germline (reference sequence). CDR3 amino acids: CASSLEASGKKAEQFF. Written as DNA, the CDR3 is TGTGCCAGCAGCTTAGAGGCTAGCGGGAAAAAAGCTGAGCAGTTCTTC.

The chain couples TRBV5-5 to TRBJ2-7; no firm D call. Germline V gene data show CDR1 as SGHKS and CDR2 as YYEKEE (reference sequence). This CDR3 has 16 residues. With 1 base removed from V and 3 bases from J, the gap between germline ends came to 17 bases. In DNA, the CDR3 is TGTGCCAGCAGCTTGCCCGATCCTAGAGTCCTCTACGAGCAGTACTTC. It is translated as CASSLPDPRVLYEQYF.

This clone came up once. The chain couples TRBV19 to TRBJ1-1, with TRBD1 matching over 7 bases. The CDR3 runs 13 residues. V dropped 9 bases and J dropped 6; count of bases not matched to a gene: 10. The V gene's germline CDR1 is LNHDA and CDR2 SQIVND (reference sequence). CDR3 bases: TGTGCCAGCGGGAGACAGGGTCCCGCTGAAGCTTTCTTT. Its protein product is CASGRQGPAEAFF.

This chain uses TRBV2 with TRBJ2-5; D gene uncertain. The V and J ends lost 5 bases and 3 bases respectively, with 13 bases between them. The CDR3 is 14 residues long. The germline gives CDR1 SNHLY, CDR2 FYNNEI. Written as DNA, the CDR3 is TGTGCCAGCAGTCATCGCGAGTTGGAAGAGACCCAGTACTTC. This translates into CASSHRELEETQYF.

This clone was detected once. The chain has TRBV19 and TRBJ1-6; the D gene is possibly TRBD1 (6 bases). Trimming pared 5 bases from V and 8 bases from J, leaving 16 bases between. The CDR3 loop spans 15 amino acids. CDR1 and CDR2 (germline): LNHDA, SQIVND (reference sequence). CDR3 coding DNA: TGTGCCAGTAGTCCGGGACAACTTAAATATTCACCCCTCCACTTT. It specifies CASSPGQLKYSPLHF.

V usage is TRBV6-5 and J usage is TRBJ1-2, with 9 bases aligning to TRBD1. This CDR3 has 14 residues. V gave up 5 bases and J gave up 4 bases; unmatched junction bases: 5. Germline CDR1 reads MNHEY; CDR2 reads SVGAGI. In DNA form, the CDR3 reads TGTGCCAGCAGTAAGACAGGGGGGTCCTATGGCTACACCTTC. Translating it yields CASSKTGGSYGYTF.

Comments on this clone: The junction and the germline gene differ at one end; a read error may be behind it. The V and J genes are TRBV5-1 and TRBJ2-3; 8 nucleotides match TRBD2. The CDR3 covers 15 residues. Per germline, CDR1 SGHRS and CDR2 YFSETQ. The CDR3 region is CASNLDGTSYDTQYF. The CDR3 DNA follows: TGCGCCAGCAACTTGGACGGGACTAGTTACGATACGCAGTATTTT. The variable domain in full, completed from reference TRBV5-1 and TRBJ2-3, reads KAGVTQTPRYLIKTRGQQVTLSCSPISGHRSVSWYQQTPGQGLQFLFEYFSETQRNKGNFPGRFSGRQFSNSRSEMNVSTLELGDSALYLCASNLDGTSYDTQYFGPGTRLTVL.

A few counts support this clone. The rearrangement joins TRBV6-5 to TRBJ1-1; the D gene is possibly TRBD1 (5 bases). The CDR3 contains 13 residues. V dropped 7 bases and J dropped 1 base, with 10 bases sitting between them. Germline loops: CDR1 MNHEY, CDR2 SVGAGI. CDR3 region: CASTRGANTEAFF. The CDR3 DNA is TGTGCCAGCACGCGGGGCGCGAACACTGAAGCTTTCTTT.

This chain joins TRBV18 and TRBJ2-6, with D possibly being TRBD1 (6 bases). The CDR3 sequence is 15 residues long. Germline assignment: CDR1 KGHSH and CDR2 LQKENI. V was trimmed by 4 bases and J by 3 bases, leaving 10 bases between them. CDR3 nucleotide sequence: TGTGCCAGCTCACTCCAGGGGCTTGGGGCCAACGTCCTGACTTTC. It translates to CASSLQGLGANVLTF. Drawing the rest from reference TRBV18 and TRBJ2-6, the complete variable domain is NAGVMQNPRHLVRRRGQEARLRCSPMKGHSHVYWYRQLPEEGLKFMVYLQKENIIDESGMPKERFSAEFPKEGPSILRIQQVVRGDSAAYFCASSLQGLGANVLTFGAGSRLTVL.

The chain couples TRBV18 to TRBJ1-1; D is possibly TRBD1 (5 bases). The CDR3 loop spans 14 amino acids. V was clipped by 4 bases and J by 3 bases, with 12 bases between them. Looked up from germline, CDR1 is KGHSH and CDR2 is LQKENI. CDR3: CASSHSLTDTEAFF. DNA for the CDR3: TGTGCCAGCTCACATTCTCTGACAGACACTGAAGCTTTCTTT. The full variable domain, rest sourced from reference TRBV18 and TRBJ1-1, is NAGVMQNPRHLVRRRGQEARLRCSPMKGHSHVYWYRQLPEEGLKFMVYLQKENIIDESGMPKERFSAEFPKEGPSILRIQQVVRGDSAAYFCASSHSLTDTEAFFGQGTRLTVV.

The rearrangement links TRBV7-3 to TRBJ2-1, with D possibly matching TRBD2 (6 bases). Trimming took 5 bases from V and 6 from J, leaving 11 bases between them. The germline V gene encodes CDR1 SGHTA and CDR2 FQGTGA. CDR3 size: 13 residues. CDR3 protein: CASSVGGGNEQFF. In nucleotides, the CDR3 is TGTGCCAGCAGCGTGGGGGGAGGCAATGAGCAGTTCTTC.

The chain couples TRBV6-5 to TRBJ2-7, with D perhaps TRBD1 (5 bases). In germline, CDR1 is MNHEY, CDR2 SVGAGI. V gave up 7 bases and J gave up 0 bases, with 16 bases separating them. The CDR3 contains 15 residues. The CDR3 protein is CASNSDQGTSYEQYF. CDR3 DNA: TGTGCCAGCAACTCCGACCAGGGAACCTCCTACGAGCAGTACTTC.

The chain uses TRBV5-1 and TRBJ1-5, with TRBD1 identical over 7 bases. Germline V gene lookup returns CDR1 SGHRS and CDR2 YFSETQ. Trimming removed 4 bases from V and 3 bases from J; junction bases left unmatched: 10. The CDR3 consists of 16 residues. The CDR3 region has the DNA TGCGCCAGCAGCGTCGGGACAGCAAACGACAATCAGCCCCAGCATTTT. This encodes CASSVGTANDNQPQHF.

J is TRBJ1-6 and V is TRBV13; D gene uncertain. Germline V gene lookup returns CDR1 PRHDT and CDR2 FYEKMQ (reference sequence). Trimming left V 7 bases short and J 9 bases short, with 10 bases between. CDR3 size: 12 residues. The CDR3 spells CASTAGFSPLHF. CDR3 bases: TGTGCCAGCACGGCGGGATTTTCACCCCTCCACTTT.

This rearrangement joins TRBV2 to TRBJ2-7; 9 nucleotides match TRBD1. This CDR3 is 14 amino acids long. Unmatched junction bases numbered 11, after V lost 7 bases and J lost 7 bases. From germline, CDR1 is SNHLY and CDR2 FYNNEI. DNA of the CDR3: TGTGCCAGCACTGCAGGGACAGGGTTCCGGGAGCAGTACTTC. Encoded protein: CASTAGTGFREQYF.